This TCR beta chain was recorded in a study of cytomegalovirus exposure and HLA in healthy donors. A note on this clone: Antigen specificity is unknown.

In the PCR, 60 Vbeta and 13 Jbeta primers were used. The method was immunoSEQ multiplex PCR; TCRdb's version includes in-frame clones alone and lacks a portion of them. The table shows about 140,000 clones, with around 86% occurring only once. Points from the study as a whole: The authors later found TCR association rates varying by HLA locus, with DRB1 most and HLA-C fewest. Apparent HLA restriction characterized most CMV-associated TCR beta chains in a later analysis. Generally TCR sequences proved uncommon, though certain public TCRs appeared in numerous donors. The authors excluded some V segments, including TRBV6-2 and TRBV6-3, as indistinguishable.

The V segment lost 2 bases and the J segment 5 bases; nucleotides outside the gene matches: 20. The germline V gene has CDR1 LNHDA and CDR2 SQIVND (reference sequence). The CDR3 is 21 amino acids. The chain is built from TRBV19 and TRBJ2-1, with TRBD1 matching over 11 bases. The sample taken for sequencing was PBMCs. The clonotype was recovered from a young woman in good health and CMV-seronegative. The CDR3 loop is CASSIPQGEGQGGLGHNEQFF. In nucleotides, the CDR3 is TGTGCCAGTAGTATACCCCAAGGCGAGGGACAGGGGGGACTTGGGCACAATGAGCAGTTCTTC.